These T cell receptor beta chains were read from a single sample in a study of T cells after somatic rescue of genetic block. Profiled with immunoSEQ multiplex PCR; TCRdb holds only in-frame clones, not every one. The sample lists 100,000 to 120,000 clones; just over 90% were seen once. What was sequenced was peripheral blood mononuclear cells (PBMCs). The source of these receptors is a woman younger than 35. Both conserved end residues are part of each CDR3. A D gene is named only where the DNA matches it firmly. Rows may omit the clone size; those that give it use once, few, many or a size class.

14 NA TRBJ1-5 NA TRBV19 CASSIGTADQPQHF TGTGCCAGTAGTATAGGGACAGCCGATCAGCCCCAGCATTTT
14 NA TRBJ1-4 NA TRBV5-1 CASSLEQQNEKLFF TGCGCCAGCAGCTTGGAGCAGCAGAATGAAAAACTGTTTTTT
14 few TRBJ1-4 TRBD1 TRBV30 CAWSPGQVNEKLFF TGTGCCTGGAGTCCGGGACAGGTTAATGAAAAACTGTTTTTT
13 NA TRBJ2-1 NA TRBV30 CAWSVRRGDEQFF TGTGCCTGGAGTGTACGAAGGGGGGACGAGCAGTTCTTC
15 NA TRBJ2-5 TRBD2 TRBV2 CASSPGGIGQETQYF TGTGCCAGCTCCCCGGGGGGGATTGGGCAAGAGACCCAGTACTTC
14 NA TRBJ2-7 NA TRBV7-9 CASSFAGARYEQYF TGTGCCAGCAGCTTCGCCGGGGCGCGATACGAGCAGTACTTC
13 NA TRBJ2-7 TRBD2 TRBV29-1 CSVGGGTTYEQYF TGCAGCGTTGGGGGAGGGACTACTTACGAGCAGTACTTC
13 NA TRBJ2-7 NA TRBV27 CASSLVSSYEQYF TGTGCCAGCAGTTTAGTGAGCTCCTACGAGCAGTACTTC
12 NA TRBJ2-1 NA TRBV30 CASGPPGDEQFF TGTGCCTCAGGGCCTCCAGGGGATGAGCAGTTCTTC
16 NA TRBJ2-2 TRBD1 TRBV6-5 CASSYYRGANTGELFF TGTGCCAGCAGTTACTACAGGGGAGCGAACACCGGGGAGCTGTTTTTT
14 NA TRBJ2-2 NA TRBV12-5 CASGLEGGTGELFF TGTGCTAGTGGTTTGGAGGGGGGAACCGGGGAGCTGTTTTTT
15 NA TRBJ1-6 NA TRBV4-2 CASSQSGAYNSPLHF TGTGCCAGCAGCCAATCAGGGGCTTATAATTCACCCCTCCACTTT
11 NA TRBJ1-1 NA TRBV28 CASSLGTEAFF TGTGCCAGCAGTTTAGGGACTGAAGCTTTCTTT
16 NA TRBJ1-1 TRBD1 TRBV10-3 CAITTGTGDKYTEAFF TGTGCCATCACTACCGGGACAGGGGATAAGTACACTGAAGCTTTCTTT
12 NA TRBJ1-1 TRBD1 TRBV7-3 CASSSGTGKAFF TGTGCCAGCAGCTCCGGGACAGGGAAAGCTTTCTTT
18 NA TRBJ2-7 NA TRBV1 CTSSPYPERGYFSYEQYF TGCACCAGCAGCCCTTACCCCGAGCGGGGATACTTCTCCTACGAGCAGTACTTC
13 NA TRBJ2-1 TRBD1 TRBV9 CASSLRGRDEQFF TGTGCCAGCAGCCTAAGGGGGCGGGATGAGCAGTTCTTC
13 NA TRBJ1-2 NA TRBV4-1 CASSRERQQGYTF TGCGCCAGCAGCCGGGAGAGGCAACAAGGCTACACCTTC
16 NA TRBJ1-4 TRBD1 TRBV19 CASSTGTGGQVEKLFF TGTGCCAGTAGTACTGGGACAGGGGGCCAGGTTGAAAAACTGTTTTTT
15 NA TRBJ1-3 NA TRBV25-1 CASTPTGFSGNTIYF TGTGCCAGCACTCCAACAGGGTTCTCTGGAAACACCATATATTTT
14 few TRBJ1-1 TRBD1 TRBV6-5 CASSYQTTGVQAFF TGTGCCAGCAGTTACCAAACTACAGGGGTTCAAGCTTTCTTT
14 NA TRBJ1-5 NA TRBV11-2 CASSLDGGNQPQHF TGTGCCAGCAGCTTAGACGGTGGGAATCAGCCCCAGCATTTT
16 NA TRBJ2-3 TRBD2 TRBV9 CASSAYLAGGTDTQYF TGTGCCAGCAGCGCTTACCTAGCGGGGGGCACAGATACGCAGTATTTT
14 NA TRBJ2-7 TRBD2 TRBV2 CASSEAQRGVEQYF TGTGCCAGCAGTGAAGCGCAGCGGGGGGTCGAGCAGTACTTC
15 NA TRBJ2-5 TRBD2 TRBV5-1 CASSLGLAGLETQYF TGCGCCAGCAGCCTAGGACTAGCGGGGTTGGAGACCCAGTACTTC
14 NA TRBJ1-6 TRBD1 TRBV7-9 CASSLGQAASPLHF TGTGCCAGCAGCCTGGGACAGGCCGCTTCACCCCTCCACTTT
17 NA TRBJ1-6 TRBD1 TRBV27 CASSFIQGQGYNSPLHF TGTGCCAGCAGTTTCATACAGGGGCAAGGCTATAATTCACCCCTCCACTTT
13 NA TRBJ1-1 NA TRBV5-4 CASSLSRNTEAFF TGTGCCAGCAGCCTGAGTCGAAACACTGAAGCTTTCTTT
16 NA TRBJ1-6 TRBD1 TRBV4-2 CASSQGIGDRGSPLHF TGTGCCAGCAGCCAAGGCATAGGGGACAGAGGCTCACCCCTCCACTTT
15 NA TRBJ1-5 TRBD1 TRBV6-6 CASRGDRALNQPQHF TGTGCCAGCAGGGGGGACAGGGCCCTCAATCAGCCCCAGCATTTT
17 NA TRBJ2-3 NA TRBV7-2 CASSLVLWRGPNGTQYF TGTGCCAGCAGCTTAGTTTTATGGCGGGGGCCAAATGGTACGCAGTATTTT
14 NA TRBJ1-2 NA TRBV7-9 CASSLSELAGGYTF TGTGCCAGCAGCTTATCCGAACTTGCGGGAGGCTACACCTTC
15 NA TRBJ1-2 NA TRBV12-2 CASRPRQGRDYGYTF TGTGCAAGTCGCCCGAGACAGGGTAGAGACTATGGCTACACCTTC
16 NA TRBJ2-4 NA TRBV28 CASSSTGSLAKNIQYF TGTGCCAGCAGCTCCACAGGGAGTCTAGCCAAAAACATTCAGTACTTC